This T cell receptor (beta chain) was obtained from a study of blood T cells in healthy people across ages. Study results and limitations: From one million sequenced T cells, diversity estimates were lower bounds.

The CDR3 has 14 residues. With 5 bases removed from V and 1 base from J, the gap between germline ends came to 12 bases. A second PCR, run for roughly 6 to 11 cycles, used a sample-barcoded 5' primer plus a J-beta primer mix. TCRdb processed the 5' RACE reads anew with MiXCR; each CDR3 protein has one entry. The table includes roughly 1.4 million distinct CDR3 sequences, approximately 59% detected once. This clonotype was seen a handful of times. Antigen unknown. Aged roughly 6 to 90, donors were systemically healthy Caucasians from Russia. The source of this sequence is a young man in good health. Material for sequencing was blood. The chain links TRBV12-3 or TRBV12-4 to TRBJ2-7; no clear D. This CDR3 reads CASSPFGRSYEQYF. The CDR3 DNA reads TGTGCCAGCAGTCCCTTCGGCAGGTCCTACGAGCAGTACTTC.